This T cell receptor beta chain was recovered during a study of CD8+ T cells in alopecia areata. The overall study: Among treated patients, oral tofacitinib was administered at 5 to 10 mg twice daily.

V lost 3 bases and J lost 1, with 6 bases in between. This CDR3 contains 12 residues. CDR1 and CDR2 (germline): GTSNPN, SVGIG (reference sequence). Notes on the study in general: Sequenced scalp T cells also include alphabeta T cells resident in normal skin.

Sequencing relied on a cDNA template that was reverse transcribed from extracted RNA. Sequenced by immunoSEQ multiplex PCR; TCRdb stores in-frame clones only, minus some. The sample lists some 150,000 clones, around 50% seen once, with 19% in the top ten. To note about this clone: The antigen remains undetermined. Different DNA sequences within this sample yield the same CDR3.

V gene TRBV30 combines with J gene TRBJ1-1; D is unclear. The receptor was derived from a human donor with alopecia areata. The sequencing used CD8+ T cells sorted from blood, collected at week 0. The CDR3 here is CAWRAGNTEAFF. The CDR3, as DNA: TGTGCCTGGAGAGCTGGGAACACTGAAGCTTTCTTT.